The T cell receptor beta chain under discussion was sequenced for a study of CD8 T cells in ankylosing spondylitis. Overall study findings and caveats: Within peripheral blood, clones linked to disease were CD8+ and relatively rare. Reactive arthritis synovial fluid and blood were previously reported to contain some motif variants. Disease-linked clones reportedly concentrated significantly in matched ankylosing spondylitis synovial fluid.

CDR3 length: 13 amino acids. The junction had 5 bases not matched to a gene; V was cut back by 5 bases and J by 8 bases. This clonotype was seen ten or more times. The antigen is unknown. One entry per CDR3 protein results from TCRdb running MiXCR on the 5' RACE reads. The profile shows under 300,000 distinct CDR3 sequences, roughly 10% of them singletons. This TCR was sampled from a male donor with ankylosing spondylitis or in good health (not recorded which). Sequenced material: blood, either unsorted or a sorted T cell fraction (not recorded which). The chain recombines TRBV12-3 or TRBV12-4 with TRBJ2-1, with 8 bases matching TRBD2. The CDR3 here is CASSPGRGHEQFF. The CDR3 DNA reads TGTGCCAGCAGTCCCGGGAGGGGCCATGAGCAGTTCTTC.